Listed here are 2 T cell receptor beta chains from one sample, sequenced in a study of T-cell memory formation after mild COVID-19. TCRdb independently ran MiXCR on the 5' RACE reads; one entry per CDR3 protein. Here the sample spans about 390,000 distinct CDR3 sequences, about 21% being singletons. Sequencing was performed on PBMCs or a T cell subset sorted from them (not recorded which). Receptor source: an adult woman who had mild COVID-19 (a few samples of this study predate the infection). Cell type and time point are not known.

V gene TRBV20-1 combines with J gene TRBJ1-1; 7 bases are shared with TRBD1. The CDR3 sequence is 19 residues long. The V segment lost 0 bases and the J segment 1 base; nucleotides outside the gene matches: 17. Germline CDR1 DFQATT, CDR2 SNEGSKA (reference sequence). CDR3 residues: CSARDSRPQGKNWNTEAFF. The CDR3 nucleotides are TGCAGTGCTAGAGATTCGAGACCACAGGGGAAGAATTGGAACACTGAAGCTTTCTTT.

This chain links TRBV28 with TRBJ2-1, with D perhaps matching TRBD2 (6 bases). The CDR3 sequence is 16 residues long. Trimming stripped 5 bases from V and 5 bases from J, with 19 bases between. CDR1 is MDHEN, CDR2 SYDVKM, per germline. The CDR3 protein is CASSVTRDFRHNEQFF. Written as DNA, the CDR3 is TGTGCCAGCAGTGTTACCCGGGACTTCCGACACAATGAGCAGTTCTTC.